This T cell receptor (beta chain) originates from a study of T cell responses to AZD1222 COVID-19 vaccine. Findings and caveats of the study: Spike-specific TCR breadth and depth were elevated following two AZD1222 doses. CD4 TCRs linked to vaccination spanned spike, dominating at 160-218 and 743-854. Reportedly, close to half of spike-specific TCRs are directed against unmutated variant regions. Baseline seropositives among AZD1222 recipients totaled only six or seven.

Germline CDR1 LGHNA, CDR2 YNFKEQ. Trimming took off 0 bases at V and 5 bases at J, with 4 bases between the two ends. The CDR3 consists of 12 residues. Of note for this clone: The antigen is unknown.

Repertoires were generated with immunoSEQ multiplex PCR, while TCRdb's copy carries only in-frame clones and drops some. The table shows roughly 120,000 clones, with about nine tenths occurring only once. The genes are TRBV4-2 and TRBJ2-5, with D unclear. This clonotype was sampled from an adult who received the AZD1222 COVID-19 vaccine. The starting material was peripheral blood, obtained 28 days after the second AZD1222 dose. Here the CDR3 reads CASSQDRETQYF. DNA of the CDR3: TGTGCCAGCAGCCAAGATAGGGAGACCCAGTACTTC.